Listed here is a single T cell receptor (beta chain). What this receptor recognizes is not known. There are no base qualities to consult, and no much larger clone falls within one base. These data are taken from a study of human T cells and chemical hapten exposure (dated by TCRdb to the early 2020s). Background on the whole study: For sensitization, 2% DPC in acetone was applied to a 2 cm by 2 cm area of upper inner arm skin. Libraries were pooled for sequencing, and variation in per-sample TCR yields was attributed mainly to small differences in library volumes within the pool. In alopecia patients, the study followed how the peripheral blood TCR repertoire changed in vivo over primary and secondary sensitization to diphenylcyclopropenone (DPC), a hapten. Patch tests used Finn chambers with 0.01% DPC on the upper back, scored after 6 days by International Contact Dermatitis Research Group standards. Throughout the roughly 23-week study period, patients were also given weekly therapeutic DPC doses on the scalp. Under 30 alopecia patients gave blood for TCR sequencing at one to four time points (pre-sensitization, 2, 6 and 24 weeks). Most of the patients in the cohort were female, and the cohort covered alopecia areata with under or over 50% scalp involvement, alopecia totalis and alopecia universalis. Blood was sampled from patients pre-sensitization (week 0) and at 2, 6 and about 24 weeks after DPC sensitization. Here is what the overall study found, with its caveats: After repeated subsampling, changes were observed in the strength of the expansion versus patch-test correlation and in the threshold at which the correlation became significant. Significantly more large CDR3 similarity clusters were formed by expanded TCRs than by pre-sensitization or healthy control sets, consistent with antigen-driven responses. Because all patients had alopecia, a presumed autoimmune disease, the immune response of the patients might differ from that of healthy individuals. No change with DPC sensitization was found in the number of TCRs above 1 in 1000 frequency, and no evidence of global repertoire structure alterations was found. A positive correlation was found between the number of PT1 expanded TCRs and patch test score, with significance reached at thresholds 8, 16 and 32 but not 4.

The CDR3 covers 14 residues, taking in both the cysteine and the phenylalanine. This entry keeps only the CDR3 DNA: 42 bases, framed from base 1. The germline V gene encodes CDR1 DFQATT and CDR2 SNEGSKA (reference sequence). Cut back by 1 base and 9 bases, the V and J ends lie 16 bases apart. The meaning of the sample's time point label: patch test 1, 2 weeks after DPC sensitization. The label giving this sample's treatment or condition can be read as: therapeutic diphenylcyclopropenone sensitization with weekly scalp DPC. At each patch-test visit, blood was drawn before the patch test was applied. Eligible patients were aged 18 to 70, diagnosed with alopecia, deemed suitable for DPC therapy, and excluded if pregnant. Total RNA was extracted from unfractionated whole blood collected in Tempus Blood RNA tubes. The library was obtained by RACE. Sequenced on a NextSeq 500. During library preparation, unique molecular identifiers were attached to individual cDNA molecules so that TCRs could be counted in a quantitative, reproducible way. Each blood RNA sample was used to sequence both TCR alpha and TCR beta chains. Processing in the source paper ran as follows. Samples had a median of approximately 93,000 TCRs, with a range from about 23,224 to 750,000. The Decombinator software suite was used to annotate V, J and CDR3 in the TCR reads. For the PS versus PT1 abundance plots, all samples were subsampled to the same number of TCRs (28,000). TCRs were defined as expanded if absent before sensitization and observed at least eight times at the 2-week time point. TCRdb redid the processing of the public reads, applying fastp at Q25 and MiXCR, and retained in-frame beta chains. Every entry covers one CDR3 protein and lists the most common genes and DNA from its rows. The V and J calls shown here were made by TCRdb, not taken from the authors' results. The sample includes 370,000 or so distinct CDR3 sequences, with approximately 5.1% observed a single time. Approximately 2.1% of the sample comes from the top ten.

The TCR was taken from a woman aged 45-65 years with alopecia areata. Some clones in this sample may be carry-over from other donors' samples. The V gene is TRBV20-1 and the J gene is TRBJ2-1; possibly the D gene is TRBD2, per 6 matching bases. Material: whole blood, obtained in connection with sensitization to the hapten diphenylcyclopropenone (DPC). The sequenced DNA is TGCAGTGCTAGAGGTCGGGGGTTAGTAGGTGAGCAGTTCTTC. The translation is CSARGRGLVGEQFF.